This T cell receptor (beta chain) was identified in a study of T cells in Graves' hyperthyroidism and ophthalmopathy. Out of roughly 10 ml of fresh peripheral blood came the PBMCs. From germline, CDR1 is WNHNN and CDR2 SYGVQD (reference sequence). The CDR3 consists of 16 residues. V was shortened by 0 bases and J by 2 bases, with 11 bases between the two germline ends. From RNA transcripts, TCR beta CDR3 regions were amplified. HTBI primers drove first-round RT-PCR of the TCR CDR3. TCRdb reprocessed the multiplex PCR reads with MiXCR, giving one entry per CDR3 protein. The table records roughly 500,000 distinct CDR3 sequences, roughly a sixth of them present only once.

This TCR came from a woman in her twenties or thirties with Graves' ophthalmopathy. What was sequenced was blood. The gene calls are TRBV10-1 and TRBJ2-1, with D possibly TRBD1 on 5 matching bases. The CDR3 bases are TGCGCCAGCAGTGAGTCTACAGGATTTACCTACAATGAGCAGTTCTTC. Translation gives CASSESTGFTYNEQFF.